The 20 T cell receptor beta chains below all came from one sample that was sequenced in a study of CD8+ T cells in alopecia areata. TCR sequencing used cDNA made by reverse transcription of extracted RNA. Data came from immunoSEQ multiplex PCR; TCRdb stores just in-frame clones and leaves some out. The sample yields some 130,000 clones, 53% seen once. Treatment meaning: oral pan-JAK inhibitor, 5-10 mg twice daily. The sequenced sample was CD4+ T cells sorted from blood, obtained at week 4, from a patient treated with tofacitinib. The receptors come from a human donor with alopecia areata.

The chain uses TRBV7-8 and TRBJ1-5, with 7 bases lining up with TRBD1. Losses at the gene ends were 1 base for V and 0 bases for J; bases not matched to a gene: 6. The CDR3 has 17 amino acids. Germline CDR1 SGHVS, CDR2 FQNEAQ. As DNA, the CDR3 is TGTGCCAGCAGCTTAGACCGGGGACAGTATAGCAATCAGCCCCAGCATTTT. It translates to CASSLDRGQYSNQPQHF.

V usage is TRBV30 and J usage is TRBJ1-6; D might be TRBD1 (6 bases). Germline-derived CDR1 and CDR2 are GTSNPN and SVGIG (reference sequence). There are 18 residues in the CDR3. V was shortened by 3 bases and J by 0 bases, with 18 bases between the two germline ends. The CDR3 sequence: CAWRPTLDRSSYNSPLHF. CDR3 in DNA: TGTGCCTGGAGACCCACGTTAGACAGGAGCTCCTATAATTCACCCCTCCACTTT. Supplemented by reference TRBV30 and TRBJ1-6, the full variable domain reads SQTIHQWPATLVQPVGSPLSLECTVEGTSNPNLYWYRQAAGRGLQLLFYSVGIGQISSEVPQNLSASRPQDRQFILSSKKLLLSDSGFYLCAWRPTLDRSSYNSPLHFGNGTRLTVT.

This clone came up a few times. The chain joins TRBV29-1 to TRBJ1-4; no firm D call. The length of the CDR3 is 13 residues. Between the trimmed V and J ends, which lost 2 bases and 7 bases, there was a span of 11 bases. Germline assignment: CDR1 SQVTM and CDR2 ANQGSEA. The CDR3 nucleotides are TGCAGCGTTGAATTGAGTATGGGTGAAAAACTGTTTTTT. Translation: CSVELSMGEKLFF.

CDR3 sequence: CAISDGQANYGYTF. The CDR3, as DNA: TGTGCCATCAGTGATGGTCAGGCTAACTATGGCTACACCTTC. The chain has TRBV10-3 and TRBJ1-2; D gene ambiguous. The length of the CDR3 is 14 residues. CDR1 is ENHRY, CDR2 SYGVKD, per germline. The V and J ends lost 3 bases and 0 bases respectively, with 8 bases between them.

There are a few counts of this clone. V usage is TRBV11-1 and J usage is TRBJ2-3; D ambiguous. The V end was cut by 3 bases, the J end by 2 bases, with 9 bases between. The CDR3 contains 14 residues. Looked up from germline, CDR1 is SGHAT and CDR2 is FQDESV (reference sequence). In DNA form, the CDR3 reads TGTGCCAGCAGCTTCGCCTCCAACACAGATACGCAGTATTTT. This encodes CASSFASNTDTQYF.

This clone came up a few times. V usage is TRBV7-9 and J usage is TRBJ1-1, with TRBD1 as a possible D gene (6 bases). Germline V gene sequence: CDR1 SEHNR, CDR2 FQNEAQ (reference sequence). This CDR3 has 17 amino acids. Trimming pared 5 bases from V and 1 base from J, leaving 20 bases between. The DNA for the CDR3 is TGTGCCAGCAGCCACAGGGATGGGGAAGCGAGGAACACTGAAGCTTTCTTT. Amino acid sequence: CASSHRDGEARNTEAFF.

This sequence joins TRBV29-1 and TRBJ2-3; D remains unclear. The V gene lost 7 bases and the J gene lost 2 bases, with 7 bases spanning the gap. CDR1 SQVTM and CDR2 ANQGSEA come from the germline V gene. The CDR3 has 11 amino acids. The CDR3 nucleotides read TGCAGCGCACGCCCCACAGATACGCAGTATTTT. It encodes CSARPTDTQYF.

The chain employs TRBV4-2 and TRBJ2-7; the D is unclear. This CDR3 region has 15 residues. Trimming stripped 0 bases from V and 0 bases from J, with 9 bases between. Germline values: CDR1 LGHNA, CDR2 YNFKEQ. The DNA for the CDR3 is TGTGCCAGCAGCCAAGATGTGGGTTTCTCCTACGAGCAGTACTTC. Protein: CASSQDVGFSYEQYF.

This clone was counted a few times. The V and J genes are TRBV10-1 and TRBJ2-3; D may correspond to TRBD1 or TRBD2 (6 bases each). CDR3 length: 15 amino acids. V was clipped by 3 bases and J by 9 bases, with 19 bases between them. CDR1 and CDR2 (germline): WNHNN, SYGVQD (reference sequence). CDR3 amino acids: CASSDLKGGFRTQYF. For the CDR3, the DNA is TGCGCCAGCAGTGACCTTAAGGGGGGATTCCGAACGCAGTATTTT.

This clone was detected once. The rearrangement links TRBV10-3 to TRBJ1-6; the match to TRBD1 covers 8 bases. The V segment lost 9 bases and the J segment 9 bases; nucleotides outside the gene matches: 10. Germline V gives CDR1 ENHRY, CDR2 SYGVKD. The CDR3 spans 14 residues. The CDR3 DNA reads as TGTGCCATAGCACCGGGACAGGAGGTTTCACCCCTCCACTTT. As protein: CAIAPGQEVSPLHF.

This clone turned up a few times. The CDR3 DNA sequence: TGCAGCGGCGGACTAGCGGGATATGAGCAGTTCTTC. Residues: CSGGLAGYEQFF. The rearrangement uses TRBV29-1 and TRBJ2-1, with 12 positions matching TRBD2. This CDR3 region has 12 residues. Germline assignment: CDR1 SQVTM and CDR2 ANQGSEA. V shed 7 bases, J shed 8 bases, and the junction held 3 bases outside the gene matches.

V usage is TRBV6-5 and J usage is TRBJ1-2; D remains unclear. Germline assignment: CDR1 MNHEY and CDR2 SVGAGI. CDR3 size: 13 residues. Deletions cut 0 bases from V and 5 bases from J, with 7 bases between. CDR3 sequence reads: CASSYSSTYGYTF. The CDR3 bases are TGTGCCAGCAGTTACTCGAGCACGTATGGCTACACCTTC.

The V gene is TRBV9, the J gene TRBJ1-4, with a tentative D call TRBD1 (6 bases). With 4 bases removed from V and 0 bases from J, the gap between germline ends came to 13 bases. The CDR3 covers 16 residues. CDR1 is SGDLS, CDR2 YYNGEE, per germline. DNA for the CDR3: TGTGCCAGCAGCCCAGGACAGTTTGCAACTAATGAAAAACTGTTTTTT. It yields the protein CASSPGQFATNEKLFF.

The chain joins TRBV30 to TRBJ2-1, with 9 bases aligning to TRBD1. The ends lost 0 bases at V and 15 bases at J; junction bases unmatched: 9. This CDR3 is built from 13 residues. The V gene's germline CDR1 is GTSNPN and CDR2 SVGIG (reference sequence). The CDR3 nucleotides read TGTGCCTGGAGTGTACAGGGGGCGGTTTTGGGGTTCTTC. This gives the protein CAWSVQGAVLGFF. Full variable domain (outside the CDR3, taken from reference TRBV30 and TRBJ2-1): SQTIHQWPATLVQPVGSPLSLECTVEGTSNPNLYWYRQAAGRGLQLLFYSVGIGQISSEVPQNLSASRPQDRQFILSSKKLLLSDSGFYLCAWSVQGAVLGFFGPGTRLTVL.

The J gene is TRBJ1-5, the V gene TRBV5-6; unclear D gene. The CDR3 is made up of 13 amino acids. Germline CDR1 SGHDT, CDR2 YYEEEE. The V gene lost 0 bases and the J gene lost 7 bases, with 8 bases spanning the gap. CDR3 DNA sequence: TGTGCCAGCAGCTTGGCCGGTAAACAGCCCCAGCATTTT. Its translation: CASSLAGKQPQHF.

The chain couples TRBV30 to TRBJ2-2; no definite D call. The CDR3 consists of 16 residues. Germline-derived CDR1 and CDR2 are GTSNPN and SVGIG (reference sequence). Trimming stripped 2 bases from V and 2 bases from J, with 15 bases between. This CDR3 reads CAWSLGSLYNTGELFF. CDR3 nucleotides: TGTGCCTGGAGTCTGGGGTCCCTTTATAACACCGGGGAGCTGTTTTTT.

In DNA form, the CDR3 reads TGTGCCAGCACCGCACGAGGGAATGGCTACACCTTC. Protein: CASTARGNGYTF. The rearrangement joins TRBV2 to TRBJ1-2, with D uncertain. Trimming left V 7 bases short and J 6 bases short, with 12 bases between. Germline-derived CDR1 and CDR2 are SNHLY and FYNNEI. CDR3 length equals 12 residues.

The chain recombines TRBV6-6 with TRBJ1-4; no definite D call. V dropped 8 bases and J dropped 4 bases, with 17 bases sitting between them. Germline V gene sequence: CDR1 MNHNY, CDR2 SVGAGI (reference sequence). The CDR3 consists of 15 residues. CDR3 in amino acids: CASSSPNEGNEKLFF. The CDR3 coding sequence is TGTGCCAGCTCCAGTCCCAATGAGGGTAATGAAAAACTGTTTTTT.

The chain carries TRBV29-1 and TRBJ1-2; D possibly corresponds to TRBD1 (5 bases). The ends were cut back, 8 bases at V and 3 bases at J, with 13 bases in the middle. Germline CDR1 reads SQVTM; CDR2 reads ANQGSEA. This CDR3 spans 12 amino acids. DNA for the CDR3: TGCAGCCTCCGGGGCCTCGACTATGGCTACACCTTC. It translates to CSLRGLDYGYTF.

The chain employs TRBV6-5 and TRBJ2-2; D is unresolved. CDR1 is MNHEY and CDR2 is SVGAGI in the germline V gene. The CDR3 covers 14 residues. V was cut by 5 bases and J by 1 base, with 8 bases left in between. In nucleotides, the CDR3 is TGTGCCAGCAGTAATTCAGGGAACACCGGGGAGCTGTTTTTT. This encodes CASSNSGNTGELFF.